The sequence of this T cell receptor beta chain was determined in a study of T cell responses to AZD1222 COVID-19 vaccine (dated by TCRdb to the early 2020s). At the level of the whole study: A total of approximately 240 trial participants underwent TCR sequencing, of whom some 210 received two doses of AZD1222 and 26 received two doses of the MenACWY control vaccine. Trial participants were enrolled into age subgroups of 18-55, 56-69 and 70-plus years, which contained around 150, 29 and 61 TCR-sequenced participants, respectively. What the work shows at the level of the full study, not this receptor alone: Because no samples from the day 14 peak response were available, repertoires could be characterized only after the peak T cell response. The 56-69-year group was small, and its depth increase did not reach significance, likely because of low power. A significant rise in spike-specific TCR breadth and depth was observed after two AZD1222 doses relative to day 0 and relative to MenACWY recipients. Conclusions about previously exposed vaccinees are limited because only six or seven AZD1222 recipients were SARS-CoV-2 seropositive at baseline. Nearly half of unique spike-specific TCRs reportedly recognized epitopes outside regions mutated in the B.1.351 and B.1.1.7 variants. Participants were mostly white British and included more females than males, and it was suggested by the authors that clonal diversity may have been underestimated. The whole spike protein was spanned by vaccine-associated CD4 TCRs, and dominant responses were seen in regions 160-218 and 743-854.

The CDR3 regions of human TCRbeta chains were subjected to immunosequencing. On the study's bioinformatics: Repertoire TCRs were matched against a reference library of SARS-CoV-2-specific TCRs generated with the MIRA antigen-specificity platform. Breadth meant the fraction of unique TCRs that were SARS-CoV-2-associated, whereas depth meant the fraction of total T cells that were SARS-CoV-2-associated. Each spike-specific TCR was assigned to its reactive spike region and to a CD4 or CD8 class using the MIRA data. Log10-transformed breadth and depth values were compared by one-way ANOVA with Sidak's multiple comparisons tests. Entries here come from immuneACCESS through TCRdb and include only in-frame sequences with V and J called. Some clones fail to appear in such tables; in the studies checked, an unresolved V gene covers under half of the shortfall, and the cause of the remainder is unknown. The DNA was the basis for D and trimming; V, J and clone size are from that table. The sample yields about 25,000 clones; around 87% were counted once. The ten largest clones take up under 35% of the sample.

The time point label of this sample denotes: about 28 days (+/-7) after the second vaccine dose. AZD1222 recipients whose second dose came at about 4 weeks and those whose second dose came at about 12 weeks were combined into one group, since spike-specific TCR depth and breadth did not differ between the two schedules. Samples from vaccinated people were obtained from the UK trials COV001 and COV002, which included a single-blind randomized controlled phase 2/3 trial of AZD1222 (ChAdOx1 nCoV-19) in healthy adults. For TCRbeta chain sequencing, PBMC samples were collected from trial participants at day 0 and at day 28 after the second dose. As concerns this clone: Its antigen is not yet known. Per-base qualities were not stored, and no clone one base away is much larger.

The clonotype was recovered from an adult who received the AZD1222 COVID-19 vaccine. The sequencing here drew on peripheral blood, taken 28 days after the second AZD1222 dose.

The CDR3 protein: CATSDLQQWDEQFF. The nucleotides read TGTGCCACCAGTGATTTGCAGCAATGGGATGAGCAGTTCTTC. The chain couples TRBV24-1 to TRBJ2-1; the D gene cannot be named for sure. The CDR3, from cysteine to phenylalanine, totals 14 residues. The sequence is cut down to CDR3 DNA, 42 bases in frame from base 1. For CDR1 and CDR2, the germline V gene lists KGHDR and SFDVKD. Between the V and J ends, shortened by 0 bases and 8 bases respectively, the junction contains 10 bases.